The sequence of this T cell receptor beta chain was determined in a study of blood T cell repertoires in COVID-19. Study information: COVID-19 samples from acute and convalescent phases originated in the United States, Italy and Spain.

Recruits, aged about 18 to 95 years, lived in 20 to 30 US areas. Between the trimmed V and J ends, which lost 7 bases and 6 bases, there was a span of 16 bases. Germline V CDR1 and CDR2: ENHRY, SYGVKD. CDR3 size: 13 residues. Original handling: Amplification of reference gene primers was used by the study to estimate nucleated cell counts. Repertoires were generated with immunoSEQ multiplex PCR, while TCRdb's copy carries only in-frame clones and drops some. V, J and clone size are those of that table, while D and trimming were read from the DNA. The sample has about 220,000 clones, 65% to 85% seen once.

The sample was PBMCs or T cells enriched from blood (not recorded which). The chain recombines TRBV10-3 with TRBJ2-7; TRBD2 is a possible D gene (6 bases). This sequence originates from a woman aged 35 to 49 who had recovered from COVID-19. The CDR3 nucleotides read TGTGCCATCAATGCCGGGGGTGCAGGCGAGCAGTACTTC. It is translated as CAINAGGAGEQYF.